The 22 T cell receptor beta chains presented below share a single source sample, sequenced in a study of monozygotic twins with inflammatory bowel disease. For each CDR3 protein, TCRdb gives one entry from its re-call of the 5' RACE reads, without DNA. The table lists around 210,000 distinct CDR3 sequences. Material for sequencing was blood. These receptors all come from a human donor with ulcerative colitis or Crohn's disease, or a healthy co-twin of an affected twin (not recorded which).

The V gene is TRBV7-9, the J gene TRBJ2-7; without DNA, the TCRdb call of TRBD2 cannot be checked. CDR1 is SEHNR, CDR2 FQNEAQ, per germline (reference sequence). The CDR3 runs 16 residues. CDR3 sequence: CASSLDRLPGVDEQYF.

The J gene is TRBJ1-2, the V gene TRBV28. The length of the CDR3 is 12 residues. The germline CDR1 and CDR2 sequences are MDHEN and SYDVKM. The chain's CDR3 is CASEQLNYGYTF.

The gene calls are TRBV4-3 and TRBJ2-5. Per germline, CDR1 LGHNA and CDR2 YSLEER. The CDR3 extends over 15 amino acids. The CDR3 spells CASSPSEQQQETQYF.

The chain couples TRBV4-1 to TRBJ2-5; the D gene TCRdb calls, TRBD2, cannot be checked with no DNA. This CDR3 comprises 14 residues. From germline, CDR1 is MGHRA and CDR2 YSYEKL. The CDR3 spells CASSLQRGQETQYF.

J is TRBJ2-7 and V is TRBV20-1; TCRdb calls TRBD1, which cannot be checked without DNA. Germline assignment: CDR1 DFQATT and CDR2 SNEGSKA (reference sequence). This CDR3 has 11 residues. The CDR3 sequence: CSAPRGYEQYF.

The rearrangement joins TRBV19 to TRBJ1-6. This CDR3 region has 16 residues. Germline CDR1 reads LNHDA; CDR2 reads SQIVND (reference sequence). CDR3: CASTPSEGARSSPLHF.

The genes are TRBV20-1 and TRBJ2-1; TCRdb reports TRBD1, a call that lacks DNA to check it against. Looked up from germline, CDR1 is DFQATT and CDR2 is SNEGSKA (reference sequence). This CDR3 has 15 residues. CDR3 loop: CSAPSPGQGLHEQFF.

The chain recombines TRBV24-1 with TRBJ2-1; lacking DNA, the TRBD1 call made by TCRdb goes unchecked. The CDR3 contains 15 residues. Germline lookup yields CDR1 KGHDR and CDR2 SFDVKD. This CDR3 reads CATSAAGTAYNEQFF.

This chain's CDR3 is CASSLSSGTRYEQYF. The chain couples TRBV12-3 or TRBV12-4 to TRBJ2-7; the D gene TCRdb calls, TRBD1, cannot be checked with no DNA. The CDR3 is 15 amino acids.

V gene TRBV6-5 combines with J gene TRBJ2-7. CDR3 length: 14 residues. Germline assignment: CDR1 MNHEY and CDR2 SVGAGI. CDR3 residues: CASSLTDTSYEQYF.

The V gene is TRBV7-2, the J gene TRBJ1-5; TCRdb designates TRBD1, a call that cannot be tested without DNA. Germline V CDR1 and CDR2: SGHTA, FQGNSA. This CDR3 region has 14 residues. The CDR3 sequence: CASSVGTGSQPQHF.

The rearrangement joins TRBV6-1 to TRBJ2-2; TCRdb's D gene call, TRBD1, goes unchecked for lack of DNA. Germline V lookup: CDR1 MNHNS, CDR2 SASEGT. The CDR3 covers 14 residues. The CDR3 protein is CASRRQGVTGELFF.

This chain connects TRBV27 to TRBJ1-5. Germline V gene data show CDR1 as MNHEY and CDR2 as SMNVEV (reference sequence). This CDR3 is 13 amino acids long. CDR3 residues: CASKFGQDQPQHF.

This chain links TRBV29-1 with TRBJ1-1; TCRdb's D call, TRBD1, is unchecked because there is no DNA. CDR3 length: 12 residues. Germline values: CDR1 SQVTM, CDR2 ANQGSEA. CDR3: CRTGESDTEAFF.

CDR3 sequence: CASSWTGSSYEQYF. The V and J genes are TRBV27 and TRBJ2-7; checking the TCRdb D call of TRBD1 is not possible without DNA. CDR3 length equals 14 residues. CDR1 MNHEY and CDR2 SMNVEV come from the germline V gene (reference sequence).

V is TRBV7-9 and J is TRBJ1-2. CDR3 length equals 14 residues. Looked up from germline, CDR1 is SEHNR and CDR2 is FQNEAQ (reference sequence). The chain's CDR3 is CASSLGGSNYGYTF. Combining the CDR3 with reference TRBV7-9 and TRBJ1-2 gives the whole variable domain DTGVSQNPRHKITKRGQNVTFRCDPISEHNRLYWYRQTLGQGPEFLTYFQNEAQLEKSRLLSDRFSAERPKGSFSTLEIQRTEQGDSAMYLCASSLGGSNYGYTFGSGTRLTVV.

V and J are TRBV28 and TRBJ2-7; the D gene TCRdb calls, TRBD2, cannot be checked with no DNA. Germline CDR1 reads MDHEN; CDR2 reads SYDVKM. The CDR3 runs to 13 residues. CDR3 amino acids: CASSIADQYEQYF.

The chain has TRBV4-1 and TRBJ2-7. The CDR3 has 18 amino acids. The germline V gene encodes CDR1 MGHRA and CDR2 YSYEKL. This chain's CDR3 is CASSQVWGQSVSSYEQYF.

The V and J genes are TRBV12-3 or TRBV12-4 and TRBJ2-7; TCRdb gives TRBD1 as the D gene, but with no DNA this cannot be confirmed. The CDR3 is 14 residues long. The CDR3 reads CASSGQVGSYEQYF.

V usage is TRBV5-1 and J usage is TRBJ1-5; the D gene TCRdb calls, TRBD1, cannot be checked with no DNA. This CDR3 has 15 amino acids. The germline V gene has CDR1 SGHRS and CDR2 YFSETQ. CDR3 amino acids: CASSPWGQGGQPQHF.

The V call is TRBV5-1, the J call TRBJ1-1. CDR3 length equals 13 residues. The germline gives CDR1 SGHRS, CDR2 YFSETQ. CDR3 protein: CASSNAGYTEAFF.

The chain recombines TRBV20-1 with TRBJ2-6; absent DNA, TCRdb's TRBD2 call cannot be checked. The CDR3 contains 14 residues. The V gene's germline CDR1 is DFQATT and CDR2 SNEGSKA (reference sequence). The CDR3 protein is CSATGTAGANVLTF.